These 8 T cell receptor beta chains share one sample of origin, sequenced in a study of cytomegalovirus exposure and HLA in healthy donors listed by TCRdb under 2017. Library method: the immunoSEQ multiplex PCR assay. The multiplex PCR relied on a mix of 60 forward primers for TCR Vbeta segments and 13 reverse primers for TCR Jbeta segments. TCRdb holds this immuneACCESS table with in-frame rearrangements only. Some clones are missing; in checked studies, unresolved V genes explain under half, and the rest has no known cause. The sample yields 90,000 to 120,000 clones; over 65% were counted once. The top ten clonotypes cover less than 15% of the sample. Input material: PBMCs. All receptors come from a woman aged 40 to 55 in good health and CMV-seropositive.

This clone was observed a few times. V usage is TRBV19 and J usage is TRBJ1-5; 7 nucleotides match TRBD1. V lost 5 bases and J lost 2; bases outside the gene matches: 9. CDR3 length: 16 residues. CDR1 and CDR2 from the germline V gene are LNHDA and SQIVND (reference sequence). The DNA of the CDR3 is TGTGCCAGTAGTGACCTTCCTGGGACAGGCAATCAGCCCCAGCATTTT. Protein sequence: CASSDLPGTGNQPQHF. The variable domain in full, with the rest retrieved from reference TRBV19 and TRBJ1-5, is DGGITQSPKYLFRKEGQNVTLSCEQNLNHDAMYWYRQDPGQGLRLIYYSQIVNDFQKGDIAEGYSVSREKKESFPLTVTSAQKNPTAFYLCASSDLPGTGNQPQHFGDGTRLSIL.

This chain joins TRBV29-1 and TRBJ1-1; possibly TRBD1 for D (5 bases). The CDR3 loop spans 13 amino acids. Germline lookup yields CDR1 SQVTM and CDR2 ANQGSEA. Trimming took off 4 bases at V and 1 base at J, with 10 bases between the two ends. CDR3 sequence (DNA): TGCAGCGTTGCGATCGGACAGAACACTGAAGCTTTCTTT. This codes for CSVAIGQNTEAFF.

Only a few counts were recorded for this clone. V gene TRBV7-8 combines with J gene TRBJ1-1; D perhaps matches TRBD1 (6 bases). Between the trimmed V and J ends, which lost 7 bases and 0 bases, there was a span of 12 bases. Germline loops: CDR1 SGHVS, CDR2 FQNEAQ. The CDR3 runs 14 residues. The CDR3 region has the DNA TGTGCCAGCATCATCGACAGGATGAACACTGAAGCTTTCTTT. Encoded protein: CASIIDRMNTEAFF.

V and J are TRBV5-4 and TRBJ2-1, with D uncertain. The CDR3 totals 15 residues. V was shortened by 0 bases and J by 6 bases, with 13 bases between the two germline ends. Germline loops: CDR1 SGHNT, CDR2 YYREEE (reference sequence). CDR3 in DNA: TGTGCCAGCAGCTTGGTATCGGCAGGATTCAATGAGCAGTTCTTC. Translated: CASSLVSAGFNEQFF.

The chain is built from TRBV28 and TRBJ1-5; 9 bases agree with TRBD1. The CDR3 totals 16 residues. In germline, CDR1 is MDHEN, CDR2 SYDVKM. Germline trimming cut 5 bases from V and 7 bases from J; bases unmatched to any gene: 12. CDR3 nucleotide sequence: TGTGCCAGCAGTCCTGCCGGGACAGGGAAGGGACAGCCCCAGCATTTT. It yields the protein CASSPAGTGKGQPQHF.

J is TRBJ1-1 and V is TRBV5-1; D is unresolved. The CDR3 spans 15 residues. Trimming pared 6 bases from V and 4 bases from J, leaving 19 bases between. Germline-derived CDR1 and CDR2 are SGHRS and YFSETQ. This CDR3 reads CASNEIPGGGTEAFF. The CDR3 DNA sequence: TGCGCCAGCAACGAGATCCCGGGAGGAGGCACTGAAGCTTTCTTT.

This clone was counted between two and nine times. The junction and the germline gene differ at one end; a read error may be behind it. In DNA form, the CDR3 reads TGTGCCAGCAGCTTAGGGATCGGATGGGCTATCGCCTTC. Residues: CASSLGIGWAIAF. The J gene is TRBJ1-2, the V gene TRBV7-9; D uncertain. This CDR3 contains 13 residues. CDR1 and CDR2 (germline): SEHNR, FQNEAQ (reference sequence).

The rearrangement uses TRBV7-2 and TRBJ2-3; 8 bases fit TRBD1. After removal of 5 bases from V and 4 bases from J, the junction contained 11 bases not matched to a gene. CDR1 SGHTA and CDR2 FQGNSA come from the germline V gene. CDR3 length equals 16 residues. CDR3 coding DNA: TGTGCCAGCAGCGCATCCGGGACAGGCTCTGCAGATACGCAGTATTTT. Translated: CASSASGTGSADTQYF.